The 20 T cell receptor beta chains in this list originate from one sample, sequenced in a study of T cells in Graves' hyperthyroidism and ophthalmopathy. It was RNA transcripts that yielded the amplified TCR beta CDR3 regions. TCR CDR3 regions were first amplified by RT-PCR with HTBI primers. MiXCR, applied by TCRdb to the multiplex PCR reads, yields one record per CDR3 protein. Of approximately 400,000 distinct CDR3 sequences listed, approximately 14% are singletons. Sequencing was carried out using blood. Every receptor here comes from a woman younger than 35 with Graves' hyperthyroidism.

The chain uses TRBV9 and TRBJ2-1; TRBD2 aligns across 11 bases. The J segment lost 4 bases and the V segment lost 0 bases, leaving 6 bases of the junction unmatched. Germline V CDR1 and CDR2: SGDLS, YYNGEE. This CDR3 region has 17 residues. The CDR3 DNA sequence: TGTGCCAGCAGCGTAGCTACGGCTAGCGGGAGGTACAATGAGCAGTTCTTC. It translates to CASSVATASGRYNEQFF.

The table lists this clonotype with many counts. The V call is TRBV5-6, the J call TRBJ2-1; D might be TRBD1 (6 bases). Germline lookup yields CDR1 SGHDT and CDR2 YYEEEE. The CDR3 consists of 14 residues. Trimming pared 0 bases from V and 3 bases from J, leaving 7 bases between. DNA of the CDR3: TGTGCCAGCAGCTTGGCAGGGGACTACAATGAGCAGTTCTTC. Encoded protein: CASSLAGDYNEQFF.

This clonotype was seen ten or more times. This chain uses TRBV7-8 with TRBJ2-2; possibly TRBD1 for D (5 bases). The CDR3 contains 13 residues. The V gene lost 5 bases and the J gene lost 8 bases, with 12 bases spanning the gap. The germline CDR1 and CDR2 sequences are SGHVS and FQNEAQ. CDR3 DNA: TGTGCCAGCAGCGTTACAGGCGTGGGGGAGCTGTTTTTT. Translated, it gives CASSVTGVGELFF.

This clonotype was detected ten times or more. CDR3 coding DNA: TGTGCCAGCAGTGAAGCGCAATTTCGCGGGAGTCGAACCGGGGAGCTGTTTTTT. Its protein is CASSEAQFRGSRTGELFF. The chain recombines TRBV2 with TRBJ2-2; 7 bases match TRBD2. This CDR3 is built from 18 residues. The V segment lost 0 bases and the J segment 5 bases; nucleotides outside the gene matches: 12. Germline V gene lookup returns CDR1 SNHLY and CDR2 FYNNEI.

This clonotype was counted many times. The chain links TRBV11-1 to TRBJ2-7; TRBD1 might be the D (6 bases). The CDR3 covers 14 residues. In germline, CDR1 is SGHAT, CDR2 FQDESV (reference sequence). The V end was cut by 3 bases, the J end by 3 bases, with 12 bases between. The CDR3 DNA is TGTGCCAGCAGCTTCACGGGCAGGGGCTACGAGCAGTACTTC. Translation: CASSFTGRGYEQYF. The full variable domain, in which reference TRBV11-1 and TRBJ2-7 provide the parts outside the CDR3, is EAEVAQSPRYKITEKSQAVAFWCDPISGHATLYWYRQILGQGPELLVQFQDESVVDDSQLPKDRFSAERLKGVDSTLKIQPAELGDSAMYLCASSFTGRGYEQYFGPGTRLTVT.

This clonotype was counted many times. This chain joins TRBV30 and TRBJ1-2, with a possible D match to TRBD1 (5 bases). Trimming took off 3 bases at V and 7 bases at J, with 12 bases between the two ends. The germline CDR1 and CDR2 sequences are GTSNPN and SVGIG (reference sequence). The CDR3 sequence is 12 residues long. CDR3 residues: CAWSPGRLGYTF. The CDR3 DNA sequence: TGTGCCTGGAGCCCGGGGCGTCTTGGCTACACCTTC.

V and J are TRBV19 and TRBJ1-2; D gene uncertain. Germline CDR1 reads LNHDA; CDR2 reads SQIVND (reference sequence). Trimming took off 6 bases at V and 4 bases at J, with 24 bases between the two ends. The CDR3 contains 17 residues. The CDR3 nucleotides are TGTGCCAGTAGCTCGAAAGGGAGAGACGATCGCGGCTATGGCTACACCTTC. This codes for CASSSKGRDDRGYGYTF.

This clonotype was recorded many times. V and J are TRBV24-1 and TRBJ2-5; TRBD2 is a possible D gene (6 bases). CDR1 is KGHDR, CDR2 SFDVKD, per germline. Trimming stripped 3 bases from V and 6 bases from J, with 13 bases between. The CDR3 is made up of 14 amino acids. Here the CDR3 reads CATSDRTGLQTQYF. As DNA, the CDR3 is TGTGCCACCAGTGATCGAACGGGACTCCAGACCCAGTACTTC.

At least ten counts were recorded for this clonotype. This chain connects TRBV5-6 to TRBJ1-2, with D hard to call. Per germline, CDR1 SGHDT and CDR2 YYEEEE. V was shortened by 0 bases and J by 8 bases, with 8 bases between the two germline ends. The CDR3 runs 12 residues. The CDR3 region is CASSLEPGGYTF. The CDR3 DNA follows: TGTGCCAGCAGCTTGGAACCGGGGGGCTACACCTTC.

This clonotype has a handful of counts. The chain recombines TRBV20-1 with TRBJ2-1, with D uncertain. Germline V lookup: CDR1 DFQATT, CDR2 SNEGSKA (reference sequence). Trimming left V 0 bases short and J 0 bases short, with 12 bases between. The CDR3 totals 16 residues. The CDR3, as DNA: TGCAGTGCTAGAGATCATGCTCCCAGCTCCTACAATGAGCAGTTCTTC. Translation: CSARDHAPSSYNEQFF.

This chain uses TRBV12-3 or TRBV12-4 with TRBJ2-5, with 8 bases aligning to TRBD1. The CDR3 spans 16 residues. Trimming removed 2 bases from V and 3 bases from J; junction bases left unmatched: 8. CDR3 coding DNA: TGTGCCAGCAGTTTAACGGACAGGGAATTGGAAGAGACCCAGTACTTC. This gives the protein CASSLTDRELEETQYF.

The chain recombines TRBV7-9 with TRBJ2-7, with a weak D call TRBD1 (7 bases). The CDR3 has 14 amino acids. Germline loops: CDR1 SEHNR, CDR2 FQNEAQ (reference sequence). Trimming shortened V by 6 bases and J by 3 bases, and 15 bases separated the two germline ends. The CDR3 loop reads CASSPGGLVYEQYF. The CDR3 coding sequence is TGTGCCAGCAGTCCAGGGGGGTTGGTCTACGAGCAGTACTTC.

The genes are TRBV6-1 and TRBJ2-6, with D perhaps TRBD1 (6 bases). The V gene's germline CDR1 is MNHNS and CDR2 SASEGT. This CDR3 has 15 amino acids. V lost 3 bases, J lost 0 bases, and 6 bases lay in between. CDR3 nucleotides: TGTGCCAGCAGTGAGGGGGCCTCTGGGGCCAACGTCCTGACTTTC. Translating gives CASSEGASGANVLTF.

In this sample, this clonotype turned up many times. The chain links TRBV12-3 or TRBV12-4 to TRBJ2-3; 10 nucleotides line up with TRBD2. The CDR3 sequence is 15 residues long. J was trimmed by 7 bases and V by 5 bases; bases with no gene match: 9. Written as DNA, the CDR3 is TGTGCCAGCAGTGAAAGCGGGAGGGTTCGAAATACGCAGTATTTT. Translated, it gives CASSESGRVRNTQYF.

This clonotype was recorded a few times. The V gene is TRBV4-2, the J gene TRBJ1-5; no reliable D call. Germline CDR1 is LGHNA and CDR2 is YNFKEQ. This CDR3 contains 12 residues. V lost 0 bases, J lost 10 bases, and 7 bases lay in between. The DNA for the CDR3 is TGTGCCAGCAGCCAAGATGGGAGCCCCCAGCATTTT. Amino acids: CASSQDGSPQHF.

This clonotype was detected ten times or more. The chain combines TRBV5-6 with TRBJ2-3; no definite D call. Germline loops: CDR1 SGHDT, CDR2 YYEEEE. This CDR3 has 14 residues. Between the trimmed V and J ends, which lost 1 base and 5 bases, there was a span of 11 bases. The CDR3 loop reads CASSLSPNQDTQYF. In nucleotides, the CDR3 is TGTGCCAGCAGCTTGTCGCCCAACCAAGATACGCAGTATTTT.

This clonotype is a singleton in its sample. The chain links TRBV11-1 to TRBJ2-1, with TRBD2 matching 9 bases. V dropped 2 bases and J dropped 9; count of bases not matched to a gene: 8. Per germline, CDR1 SGHAT and CDR2 FQDESV (reference sequence). CDR3 size: 15 residues. DNA for the CDR3: TGTGCCAGCAGCTTATTTGGTGCGGGGGGGAGTGAGCAGTTCTTC. Its protein is CASSLFGAGGSEQFF.

This clonotype showed up many times. The V and J genes are TRBV2 and TRBJ2-5, with D uncertain. Trimming removed 9 bases at V and 4 bases at J, with 15 bases between. CDR1 SNHLY and CDR2 FYNNEI come from the germline V gene. The length of the CDR3 is 13 residues. The CDR3 sequence is CASIPRRGETQYF. Here the CDR3 DNA reads TGTGCCAGTATTCCGAGGAGAGGAGAGACCCAGTACTTC. Using reference TRBV2 and TRBJ2-5 for the parts outside the CDR3, the full variable domain is EPEVTQTPSHQVTQMGQEVILRCVPISNHLYFYWYRQILGQKVEFLVSFYNNEISEKSEIFDDQFSVERPDGSNFTLKIRSTKLEDSAMYFCASIPRRGETQYFGPGTRLLVL.

This clonotype was found a few times. The chain employs TRBV11-2 and TRBJ1-2, with D perhaps matching TRBD1 (5 bases). V lost 5 bases and J 8 bases, leaving 21 bases between the germline ends. The CDR3 sequence is 15 residues long. Germline CDR1 reads SGHAT; CDR2 reads FQNNGV. The CDR3 DNA sequence: TGTGCCAGCAGCCTCTGGGCGGACCCGGGGGGAGGCTACACCTTC. It is translated as CASSLWADPGGGYTF.

This clonotype was counted between two and nine times. This chain links TRBV6-1 with TRBJ2-1; the match to TRBD1 covers 10 bases. CDR1 is MNHNS, CDR2 SASEGT, per germline. The CDR3 runs to 13 residues. The J segment lost 6 bases and the V segment lost 6 bases, leaving 2 bases of the junction unmatched. The CDR3 DNA reads as TGTGCCAGCAGGGGGACAGGGGTCAATGAGCAGTTCTTC. Protein product: CASRGTGVNEQFF.